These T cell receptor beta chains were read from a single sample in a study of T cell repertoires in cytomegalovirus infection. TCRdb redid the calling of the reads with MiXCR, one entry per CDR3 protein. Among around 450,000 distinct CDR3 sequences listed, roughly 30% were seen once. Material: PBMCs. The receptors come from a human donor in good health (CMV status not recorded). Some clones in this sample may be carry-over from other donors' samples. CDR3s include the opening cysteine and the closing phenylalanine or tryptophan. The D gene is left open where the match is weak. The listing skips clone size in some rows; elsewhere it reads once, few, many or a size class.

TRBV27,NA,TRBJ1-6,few,CASTRGLPGNSPLHF,TGTGCCAGCACGCGGGGACTACCCGGTAATTCACCCCTCCACTTT
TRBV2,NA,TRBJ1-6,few,CASSEELGGDSPLHF,TGTGCCAGCAGTGAAGAACTGGGCGGAGATTCACCCCTCCACTTT
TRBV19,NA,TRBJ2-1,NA,CASSGIPESYNEQFF,TGTGCCAGTTCGGGAATTCCTGAGTCCTACAATGAGCAGTTCTTC
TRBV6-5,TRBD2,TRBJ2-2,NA,CASSSTSGGARGTGELFF,TGTGCCAGCAGTTCCACTAGCGGGGGGGCTAGAGGCACCGGGGAGCTGTTTTTT
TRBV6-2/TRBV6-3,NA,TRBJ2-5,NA,CARSPSVSWVETQYF,TGTGCCAGAAGTCCTTCTGTGAGTTGGGTGGAGACCCAGTACTTC
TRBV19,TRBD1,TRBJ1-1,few,CASRTLPPGQLNTEAFF,TGTGCCAGTAGAACCCTCCCGCCGGGACAGTTGAACACTGAAGCTTTCTTT
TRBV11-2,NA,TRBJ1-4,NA,CASSLESPGTYNEKLFF,TGTGCCAGCAGCTTAGAGAGTCCCGGGACATATAATGAAAAACTGTTTTTT
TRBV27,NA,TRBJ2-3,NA,CASSPPLGAATAMQYF,TGTGCCAGCAGTCCCCCTCTGGGGGCGGCAACGGCCATGCAGTATTTT
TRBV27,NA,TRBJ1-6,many,CASAPTMTPLHF,TGTGCCAGCGCCCCAACCATGACACCCCTCCACTTT
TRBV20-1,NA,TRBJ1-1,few,CSASRAGRDTEAFF,TGCAGTGCTAGTCGGGCAGGGCGGGACACTGAAGCTTTCTTT
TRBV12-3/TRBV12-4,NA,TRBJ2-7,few,CASSLARTVPGYEQYF,TGTGCCAGCAGTTTAGCACGAACAGTGCCTGGTTACGAGCAGTACTTC
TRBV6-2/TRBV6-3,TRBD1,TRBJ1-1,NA,CASSYDLRTGGKTEAFF,TGTGCCAGCAGTTACGACTTGCGGACAGGGGGAAAGACTGAAGCTTTCTTT
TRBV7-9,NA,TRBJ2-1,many,CASSYVPGEGSYNEQFF,TGTGCCAGCAGCTACGTACCGGGGGAAGGGTCGTACAATGAGCAGTTCTTC
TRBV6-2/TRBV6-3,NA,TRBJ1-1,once,CASSYRAVTRRSTDAFF,TGTGCCAGCAGTTACAGGGCTGTGACAAGGCGGAGCACTGATGCTTTCTTT
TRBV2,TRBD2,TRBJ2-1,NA,CASSAPRGAGDYNEQFF,TGTGCCAGCAGTGCCCCTCGGGGAGCGGGGGACTACAATGAGCAGTTCTTC
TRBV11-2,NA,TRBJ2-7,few,CASSLGLGRGGYEQYF,TGTGCCAGCAGCTTAGGGCTGGGGCGGGGTGGATACGAGCAGTACTTC
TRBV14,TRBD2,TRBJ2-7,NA,CASSQAGTSRFYEQYF,TGTGCCAGCAGCCAAGCCGGGACTAGCCGCTTCTACGAGCAGTACTTC